The 15 T cell receptor beta chains in this list originate from one sample, sequenced in a study of CD8 T cells in Susac syndrome. Random-hexamer reverse transcription was applied to roughly 0.5 to 1 ug RNA. One entry per CDR3 protein results from TCRdb running MiXCR on the immunoSEQ multiplex PCR reads. The sample includes approximately 200,000 distinct CDR3 sequences, approximately 95% of them seen just once. The sample taken for sequencing was CD4+ T cells from PBMCs. These receptors were taken from a human donor with multiple sclerosis.

The chain is built from TRBV29-1 and TRBJ2-7; D may correspond to TRBD1 or TRBD2 (5 bases each). Germline V lookup: CDR1 SQVTM, CDR2 ANQGSEA. Trimming took 7 bases from V and 2 from J, leaving 9 bases between them. This CDR3 comprises 11 residues. This chain's CDR3 is CSGGNPYEQYF. In DNA form, the CDR3 reads TGCAGCGGGGGGAATCCCTACGAGCAGTACTTC.

This clonotype was found once. The chain links TRBV20-1 to TRBJ1-5; D uncertain. This CDR3 is 13 amino acids long. Looked up from germline, CDR1 is DFQATT and CDR2 is SNEGSKA (reference sequence). V was shortened by 0 bases and J by 5 bases, with 8 bases between the two germline ends. CDR3 residues: CSAREGWDQPQHF. In nucleotides, the CDR3 is TGCAGTGCTAGAGAAGGTTGGGATCAGCCCCAGCATTTT.

The chain is built from TRBV5-4 and TRBJ2-5, with 9 bases lining up with TRBD1. Germline CDR1 is SGHNT and CDR2 is YYREEE (reference sequence). The CDR3 contains 13 residues. V gave up 2 bases and J gave up 5 bases; unmatched junction bases: 1. The DNA for the CDR3 is TGTGCCAGCAGCTTTGACAGGGGGGAGACCCAGTACTTC. Translation gives CASSFDRGETQYF.

This clonotype has only one observation. The rearrangement links TRBV18 to TRBJ1-1; TRBD1 aligns across 7 bases. V was clipped by 3 bases and J by 5 bases; unmatched bases: 6. Germline assignment: CDR1 KGHSH and CDR2 LQKENI. There are 14 residues in the CDR3. The CDR3 nucleotides read TGTGCCAGCTCACCGCAAACAGGGGAGACTGAAGCTTTCTTT. Its protein product is CASSPQTGETEAFF.

The chain uses TRBV12-3 or TRBV12-4 and TRBJ1-5; D perhaps matches TRBD1 (6 bases). Deletions cut 4 bases from V and 2 bases from J, with 9 bases between. This CDR3 contains 14 residues. The chain's CDR3 is CASSSGVRNQPQHF. DNA of the CDR3: TGTGCCAGCAGTTCAGGGGTTCGCAATCAGCCCCAGCATTTT.

This clonotype was observed a few times. The chain employs TRBV7-9 and TRBJ1-5; no reliable D call. Germline values: CDR1 SEHNR, CDR2 FQNEAQ (reference sequence). Trimming took 8 bases from V and 1 from J, leaving 12 bases between them. The CDR3 is 14 residues long. DNA for the CDR3: TGTGCCAGCTCACTTGACGGGAGCAATCAGCCCCAGCATTTT. This codes for CASSLDGSNQPQHF.

The rearrangement uses TRBV19 and TRBJ2-3, with no clear D. The CDR3 loop spans 13 amino acids. Germline values: CDR1 LNHDA, CDR2 SQIVND (reference sequence). V lost 1 base and J lost 4, with 6 bases in between. The CDR3 region is CASSIVRADTQYF. CDR3 bases: TGTGCCAGTAGTATAGTTCGGGCAGATACGCAGTATTTT.

J is TRBJ2-7 and V is TRBV3-1; TRBD1 matches 9 bases. Trimming took 2 bases from V and 5 from J; bases not matched to a gene: 10. CDR1 LGHDT and CDR2 YNNKEL come from the germline V gene (reference sequence). The CDR3 length is 16 residues. The DNA for the CDR3 is TGTGCCAGCAGCCAAACTGACTGGGGACAGGGCGACGAGCAGTACTTC. Encoded protein: CASSQTDWGQGDEQYF.

This sequence joins TRBV2 and TRBJ1-2; D might be TRBD1 (6 bases). Germline V gene lookup returns CDR1 SNHLY and CDR2 FYNNEI. This CDR3 spans 15 amino acids. Trimming removed 1 base at V and 5 bases at J, with 14 bases between. The CDR3 is CASSEGGQGWYGYTF. The DNA for the CDR3 is TGTGCCAGCAGTGAAGGGGGCCAGGGGTGGTATGGCTACACCTTC.

The chain combines TRBV14 with TRBJ1-2, with D unresolved. Trimming took off 0 bases at V and 5 bases at J, with 7 bases between the two ends. Germline CDR1 reads SGHDN; CDR2 reads FVKESK. The CDR3 sequence is 13 residues long. The CDR3 is CASSQDGRYGYTF. CDR3 nucleotides: TGTGCCAGCAGCCAAGACGGGCGATATGGCTACACCTTC.

A single count supports this clonotype. This chain connects TRBV28 to TRBJ1-4; D unresolved. This CDR3 has 12 residues. Germline V gene data show CDR1 as MDHEN and CDR2 as SYDVKM. The ends were cut back, 1 base at V and 8 bases at J, with 5 bases in the middle. The CDR3 here is CASSLLREKLFF. CDR3 DNA sequence: TGTGCCAGCAGTTTATTACGCGAAAAACTGTTTTTT.

The rearrangement uses TRBV7-9 and TRBJ2-4; the D is unclear. Germline CDR1 SEHNR, CDR2 FQNEAQ (reference sequence). Trimming cost V 5 bases and J 6 bases, with 11 bases left between them. This CDR3 is 13 amino acids long. The CDR3 spells CASSNGPLNIQYF. The CDR3 DNA reads as TGTGCCAGCAGCAACGGCCCCTTAAACATTCAGTACTTC.

V and J are TRBV5-6 and TRBJ2-7; 8 bases line up with TRBD1. The CDR3 runs to 15 residues. Per the germline V gene, CDR1 is SGHDT and CDR2 is YYEEEE. V shed 3 bases and J 3 bases; nucleotides not matched to a gene: 8. CDR3 protein: CASSSSGTGYYEQYF. Written as DNA, the CDR3 is TGTGCCAGCAGCTCTTCCGGGACAGGATACTACGAGCAGTACTTC.

The chain uses TRBV11-2 and TRBJ1-1; tentative D call: TRBD1 (6 bases). The CDR3 covers 13 residues. CDR1 and CDR2 from the germline V gene are SGHAT and FQNNGV. V lost 5 bases and J lost 4, with 11 bases in between. The CDR3 bases are TGTGCCAGCAGCCCGGACAGACGCACTGAAGCTTTCTTT. This codes for CASSPDRRTEAFF.

The rearrangement links TRBV18 to TRBJ2-7; no firm D call. Germline-derived CDR1 and CDR2 are KGHSH and LQKENI. V shed 3 bases and J shed 2 bases, with 8 bases lying between them. The CDR3 is 13 amino acids. CDR3 coding DNA: TGTGCCAGCTCACCCCCTTACCCCTACGAGCAGTACTTC. Translating it yields CASSPPYPYEQYF.